Below, one T cell receptor (beta chain) is given with its context. The antigen remains unidentified. The source of the sample is a study of long-term antiretroviral therapy in people with HIV. Run at survey level, the immunoSEQ assay was version v3.0. Per-sample TRB depth target: about 40,000-50,000 T-cell genomes. Using immunoSEQ multiplex PCR, the repertoire was profiled, and TCRdb retains in-frame clones only, with some absent. Of 30,000 to 40,000 clones in the sample, nearly 90% were seen once. Overall study findings and caveats: The study found that diversity rose after ART but stayed below transplant donor controls.

This specimen consisted of unsorted PBMCs, obtained 1.1 years after starting antiretroviral therapy. This TCR derives from a man in his late teens or twenties with HIV.

In DNA, the CDR3 is TGTGCCAGCAGCTCGGACAGGGGGGACTATGGCTACACCTTC. As protein: CASSSDRGDYGYTF. J is TRBJ1-2 and V is TRBV11-2, with TRBD1 identical over 10 bases. V lost 4 bases, J lost 3 bases, and 2 bases stayed unmatched. In germline, CDR1 is SGHAT, CDR2 FQNNGV. The CDR3 contains 14 residues.